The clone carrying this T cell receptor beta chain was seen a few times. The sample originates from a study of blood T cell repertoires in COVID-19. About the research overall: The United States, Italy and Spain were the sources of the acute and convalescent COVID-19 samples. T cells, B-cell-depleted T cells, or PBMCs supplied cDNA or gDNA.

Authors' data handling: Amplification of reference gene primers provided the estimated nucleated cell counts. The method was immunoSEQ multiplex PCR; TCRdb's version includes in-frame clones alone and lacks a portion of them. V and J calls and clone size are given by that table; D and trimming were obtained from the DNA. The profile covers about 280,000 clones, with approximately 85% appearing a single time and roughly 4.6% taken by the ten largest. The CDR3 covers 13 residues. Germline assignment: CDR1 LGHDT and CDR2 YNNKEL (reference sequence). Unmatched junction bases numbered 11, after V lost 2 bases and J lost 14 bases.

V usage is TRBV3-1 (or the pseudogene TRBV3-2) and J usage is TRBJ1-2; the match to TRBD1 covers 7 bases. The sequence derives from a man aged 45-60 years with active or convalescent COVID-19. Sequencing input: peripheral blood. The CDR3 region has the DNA TGTGCCAGCAGCCAATTCCGGGACAGTCCGAGGACCTTC. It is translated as CASSQFRDSPRTF.